The 22 T cell receptor beta chains given below trace back to one sample, sequenced in a study of beta chain features in type 1 diabetes. Every bit of the isolated RNA underwent reverse transcription, so sequencing read expressed TCRB transcripts. Only in-frame clones appear in the TCRdb table, and some are missing; sequencing was by immunoSEQ multiplex PCR. This table has around 500,000 clones, about 29% appearing once. The sample consisted of naive CD4+ T cells from blood. The source of these receptors is a man in his late teens or twenties in good health.

This clone has a handful of counts. CDR3 in DNA: TGTGCCAGCAGTTTATTTCTGGCAGGGCCTAGCTCTGGGGCCAACGTCCTGACTTTC. It yields the protein CASSLFLAGPSSGANVLTF. This chain uses TRBV28 with TRBJ2-6; tentative D call: TRBD1 (5 bases). The CDR3 loop spans 19 amino acids. Germline V gene sequence: CDR1 MDHEN, CDR2 SYDVKM. Deletions cut 1 base from V and 0 bases from J, with 16 bases between. Full variable domain (outside the CDR3, taken from reference TRBV28 and TRBJ2-6): DVKVTQSSRYLVKRTGEKVFLECVQDMDHENMFWYRQDPGLGLRLIYFSYDVKMKEKGDIPEGYSVSREKKERFSLILESASTNQTSMYLCASSLFLAGPSSGANVLTFGAGSRLTVL.

The chain couples TRBV29-1 to TRBJ1-1; D gene ambiguous. Germline V gene data show CDR1 as SQVTM and CDR2 as ANQGSEA. V gave up 5 bases and J gave up 7 bases, with 8 bases separating them. This CDR3 has 10 amino acids. The CDR3: CSVRTGEAFF. The CDR3 coding sequence is TGCAGCGTTCGAACGGGTGAAGCTTTCTTT.

This chain connects TRBV7-2 to TRBJ2-2, with 7 positions matching TRBD2. This CDR3 has 14 residues. Germline CDR1 reads SGHTA; CDR2 reads FQGNSA. V was pared by 3 bases and J by 11 bases, with 9 bases of the junction left unmatched. The CDR3 loop reads CASSLGGASTELFF. CDR3 bases: TGTGCCAGCAGCTTGGGAGGGGCCTCAACCGAGCTGTTTTTT.

This clone was detected a few times. The rearrangement uses TRBV5-1 and TRBJ2-7; no reliable D call. This CDR3 has 14 amino acids. Trimming pared 2 bases from V and 3 bases from J, leaving 12 bases between. The V gene's germline CDR1 is SGHRS and CDR2 YFSETQ. The CDR3 coding sequence is TGCGCCAGCAGCTTCTCAGGTATGGGCTACGAGCAGTACTTC. Encoded protein: CASSFSGMGYEQYF.

CDR3 DNA: TGTGCCAGCAGCTTGGACCGCGAGCAGTACTTC. This codes for CASSLDREQYF. This chain links TRBV5-4 with TRBJ2-7; D ambiguous. Germline V gene sequence: CDR1 SGHNT, CDR2 YYREEE (reference sequence). This CDR3 has 11 amino acids. V dropped 0 bases and J dropped 6 bases, with 4 bases sitting between them.

The chain couples TRBV2 to TRBJ1-2, with D possibly TRBD1 on 5 matching bases. This CDR3 has 13 amino acids. The V end lost 5 bases, the J end lost 4 bases, and 11 bases lay between the germline ends. Germline assignment: CDR1 SNHLY and CDR2 FYNNEI. The CDR3 is CASSPGQGYGYTF. CDR3 coding DNA: TGTGCCAGCAGTCCCGGACAAGGCTATGGCTACACCTTC.

The chain is built from TRBV30 and TRBJ2-7, with TRBD2 matching over 10 bases. The length of the CDR3 is 17 residues. With V trimmed by 3 bases and J by 3 bases, 14 bases remained unmatched. Germline V gene data show CDR1 as GTSNPN and CDR2 as SVGIG (reference sequence). CDR3 sequence (DNA): TGTGCCTGGAGAGAGAAGCCCGCTAGCGGGAGTATCTACGAGCAGTACTTC. Amino acids: CAWREKPASGSIYEQYF.

This clone was counted a few times. V gene TRBV30 combines with J gene TRBJ1-5, with D hard to call. The V end lost 3 bases, the J end lost 4 bases, and 10 bases lay between the germline ends. This CDR3 has 13 amino acids. Germline V lookup: CDR1 GTSNPN, CDR2 SVGIG (reference sequence). CDR3 bases: TGTGCCTGGAGAGGCGGCGGAAATCAGCCCCAGCATTTT. This gives the protein CAWRGGGNQPQHF.

V usage is TRBV9 and J usage is TRBJ2-7; a weak D match, TRBD2 (5 bases). Deletions cut 4 bases from V and 2 bases from J, with 16 bases between. The V gene's germline CDR1 is SGDLS and CDR2 YYNGEE. CDR3 size: 15 residues. The CDR3 loop is CASSPQLADTYEQYF. CDR3 sequence (DNA): TGTGCCAGCAGCCCCCAGCTAGCTGATACCTACGAGCAGTACTTC.

The chain recombines TRBV29-1 with TRBJ2-3; 7 nucleotides agree with TRBD2. J gave up 3 bases and V 0 bases, and 3 bases lay outside the gene matches. The CDR3 has 14 amino acids. Germline CDR1 SQVTM, CDR2 ANQGSEA. CDR3 nucleotide sequence: TGCAGCGTTGAAGACCGGCGGGAGACAGATACGCAGTATTTT. Encoded protein: CSVEDRRETDTQYF.

The chain carries TRBV9 and TRBJ1-2, with D maybe TRBD1 (5 bases). V lost 4 bases and J 2 bases, leaving 12 bases between the germline ends. Germline V gives CDR1 SGDLS, CDR2 YYNGEE. The CDR3 length is 14 residues. The CDR3 is CASSPVGTNYGYTF. The CDR3 DNA reads TGTGCCAGCAGCCCCGTTGGGACGAACTATGGCTACACCTTC.

The V and J genes are TRBV6-4 and TRBJ2-3; D gene uncertain. V gave up 8 bases and J gave up 0 bases, with 12 bases separating them. The CDR3 extends over 14 amino acids. Germline values: CDR1 MRHNA, CDR2 SNTAGT. The CDR3 spells CASRERPSTDTQYF. In DNA form, the CDR3 reads TGTGCCAGCCGCGAGCGCCCAAGCACAGATACGCAGTATTTT.

This clone has more than one count but fewer than ten. This chain links TRBV2 with TRBJ2-3; D not certain. Trimming pared 8 bases from V and 4 bases from J, leaving 7 bases between. Germline V gene lookup returns CDR1 SNHLY and CDR2 FYNNEI. The length of the CDR3 is 11 residues. CDR3 sequence: CASLVADTQYF. The CDR3 nucleotides read TGTGCCAGCCTAGTAGCAGATACGCAGTATTTT.

This rearrangement joins TRBV29-1 to TRBJ2-7; D gene uncertain. The CDR3 runs 14 residues. V shed 6 bases and J shed 3 bases, with 18 bases lying between them. Germline assignment: CDR1 SQVTM and CDR2 ANQGSEA. The CDR3 spells CSVCLGRNIYEQYF. The CDR3 DNA reads as TGCAGCGTGTGCCTAGGACGGAATATCTACGAGCAGTACTTC.

This clone was found a few times. V usage is TRBV9 and J usage is TRBJ1-2; no clear D gene. The CDR3 totals 14 residues. CDR1 and CDR2 from the germline V gene are SGDLS and YYNGEE. V dropped 0 bases and J dropped 4 bases, with 10 bases sitting between them. The CDR3 is CASSVVPGAYGYTF. The CDR3 region has the DNA TGTGCCAGCAGCGTAGTTCCGGGAGCCTATGGCTACACCTTC.

This clone was recorded a few times. As DNA, the CDR3 is TGTGCCAGCAGCTCCGCTAGCGGGGAGGCAGATACGCAGTATTTT. This translates into CASSSASGEADTQYF. The rearrangement uses TRBV9 and TRBJ2-3; TRBD2 matches at 9 bases. This CDR3 has 15 residues. J gave up 4 bases and V 4 bases, and 7 bases lay outside the gene matches. CDR1 is SGDLS and CDR2 is YYNGEE in the germline V gene. Variable domain in full (rest from reference TRBV9 and TRBJ2-3): DSGVTQTPKHLITATGQRVTLRCSPRSGDLSVYWYQQSLDQGLQFLIQYYNGEERAKGNILERFSAQQFPDLHSELNLSSLELGDSALYFCASSSASGEADTQYFGPGTRLTVL.

The V call is TRBV15, the J call TRBJ2-1; D remains unclear. CDR3 length: 14 residues. Deletions cut 1 base from V and 9 bases from J, with 13 bases between. Germline V gene data show CDR1 as LNHNV and CDR2 as YYDKDF (reference sequence). The CDR3 region has the DNA TGTGCCACCAGCAGAGCTATCCTAGGCGGTGAGCAGTTCTTC. Protein sequence: CATSRAILGGEQFF. The whole variable domain, remainder taken from reference TRBV15 and TRBJ2-1, is DAMVIQNPRYQVTQFGKPVTLSCSQTLNHNVMYWYQQKSSQAPKLLFHYYDKDFNNEADTPDNFQSRRPNTSFCFLDIRSPGLGDTAMYLCATSRAILGGEQFFGPGTRLTVL.

The V and J genes are TRBV23-1 and TRBJ2-6, with D perhaps TRBD1 (6 bases). TRBV23-1 is an ORF for which the function is uncertain. Deletions cut 11 bases from V and 0 bases from J, with 17 bases between. This CDR3 has 16 residues. CDR3 loop: CAGEKGQRSGANVLTF. CDR3 bases: TGCGCCGGAGAAAAAGGACAGCGCTCTGGGGCCAACGTCCTGACTTTC.

This clone has more than one count but fewer than ten. The rearrangement uses TRBV21-1 and TRBJ2-7; the D call in the table, TRBD2, was not verified against the DNA. TRBV21-1 is annotated as a pseudogene. The CDR3 covers 13 residues. CDR3 residues: CASSRRLPHVQYF. Here the CDR3 DNA reads TGTGCCAGCAGCAGGCGGCTACCCCATGTGCAGTACTTC.

This clone was seen a handful of times. CDR3 residues: CASSPLASGSTYEQYF. CDR3 bases: TGCGCCAGCAGCCCCCTCGCTAGCGGGAGCACCTACGAGCAGTACTTC. The J gene is TRBJ2-7, the V gene TRBV5-1, with 10 bases aligning to TRBD2. CDR3 size: 16 residues. CDR1 and CDR2 (germline): SGHRS, YFSETQ. The trim removed 4 bases at V and 2 bases at J, leaving 9 bases unmatched. The full variable domain, completed using reference TRBV5-1 and TRBJ2-7, is KAGVTQTPRYLIKTRGQQVTLSCSPISGHRSVSWYQQTPGQGLQFLFEYFSETQRNKGNFPGRFSGRQFSNSRSEMNVSTLELGDSALYLCASSPLASGSTYEQYFGPGTRLTVT.

Comments on this clone: Other DNA sequences of this sample code for an identical CDR3. The rearrangement uses TRBV30 and TRBJ1-2; D uncertain. This CDR3 contains 11 residues. Per germline, CDR1 GTSNPN and CDR2 SVGIG (reference sequence). Between the trimmed V and J ends, which lost 1 base and 4 bases, there was a span of 4 bases. The DNA of the CDR3 is TGTGCCTGGAGTGACGGCTATGGCTACACCTTC. Translating it yields CAWSDGYGYTF.

The chain links TRBV5-1 to TRBJ2-3, with 10 bases matching TRBD2. The CDR3 runs to 16 residues. Germline V lookup: CDR1 SGHRS, CDR2 YFSETQ. V was clipped by 1 base and J by 5 bases; unmatched bases: 7. The DNA of the CDR3 is TGCGCCAGCAGCTTGCCAGCGGGAGGGCCATTAGATACGCAGTATTTT. Residues: CASSLPAGGPLDTQYF.